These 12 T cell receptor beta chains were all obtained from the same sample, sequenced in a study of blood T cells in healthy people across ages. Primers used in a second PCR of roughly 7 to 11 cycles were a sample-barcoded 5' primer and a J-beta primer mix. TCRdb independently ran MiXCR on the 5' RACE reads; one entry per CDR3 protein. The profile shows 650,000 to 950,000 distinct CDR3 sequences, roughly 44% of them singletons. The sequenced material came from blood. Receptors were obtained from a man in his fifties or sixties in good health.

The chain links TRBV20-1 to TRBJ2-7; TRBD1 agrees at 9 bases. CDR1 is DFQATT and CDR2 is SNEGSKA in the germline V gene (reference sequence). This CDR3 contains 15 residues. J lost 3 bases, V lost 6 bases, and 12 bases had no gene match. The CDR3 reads CSARGQGGFGYEQYF. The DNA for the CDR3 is TGCAGTGCCAGGGGACAGGGAGGTTTCGGCTACGAGCAGTACTTC.

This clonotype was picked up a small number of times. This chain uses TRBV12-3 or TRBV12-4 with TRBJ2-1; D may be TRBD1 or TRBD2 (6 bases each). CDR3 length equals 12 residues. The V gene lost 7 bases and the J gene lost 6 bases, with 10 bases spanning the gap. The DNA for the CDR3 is TGTGCCAGCACCCGGGGGCGCAATGAGCAGTTCTTC. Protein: CASTRGRNEQFF.

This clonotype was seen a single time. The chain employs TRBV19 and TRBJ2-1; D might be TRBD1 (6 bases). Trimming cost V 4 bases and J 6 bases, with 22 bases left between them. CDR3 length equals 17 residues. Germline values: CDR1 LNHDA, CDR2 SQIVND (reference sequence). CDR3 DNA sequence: TGTGCCAGTAGTACCCGGCGCAGGGGCCCCAAAGGCAATGAGCAGTTCTTC. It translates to CASSTRRRGPKGNEQFF. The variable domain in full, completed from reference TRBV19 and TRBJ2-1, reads DGGITQSPKYLFRKEGQNVTLSCEQNLNHDAMYWYRQDPGQGLRLIYYSQIVNDFQKGDIAEGYSVSREKKESFPLTVTSAQKNPTAFYLCASSTRRRGPKGNEQFFGPGTRLTVL.

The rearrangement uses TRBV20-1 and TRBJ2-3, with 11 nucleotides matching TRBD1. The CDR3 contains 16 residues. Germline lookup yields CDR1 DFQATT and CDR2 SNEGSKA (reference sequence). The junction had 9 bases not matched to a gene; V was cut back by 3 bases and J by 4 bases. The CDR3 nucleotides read TGCAGTGCTAGCAAGGGACAGGGGGTTGGCGCAGATACGCAGTATTTT. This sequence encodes CSASKGQGVGADTQYF.

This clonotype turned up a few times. The CDR3 DNA reads TGTGCCAGCAGTGGCCGAGCTGACAGCTACAATGAGCAGTTCTTC. Translation gives CASSGRADSYNEQFF. The chain has TRBV6-1 and TRBJ2-1, with a possible D match to TRBD1 (5 bases). Germline V gene lookup returns CDR1 MNHNS and CDR2 SASEGT. The length of the CDR3 is 15 residues. The germline V and J ends were trimmed by 4 bases and 3 bases, with 13 bases remaining between them.

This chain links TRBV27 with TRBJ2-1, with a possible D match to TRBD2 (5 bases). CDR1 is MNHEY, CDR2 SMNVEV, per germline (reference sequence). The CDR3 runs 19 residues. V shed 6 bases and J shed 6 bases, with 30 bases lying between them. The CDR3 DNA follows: TGTGCCAGCAGGAACGGGGAGTACATGCTGGGCCCCGTAGGCAATGAGCAGTTCTTC. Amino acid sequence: CASRNGEYMLGPVGNEQFF.

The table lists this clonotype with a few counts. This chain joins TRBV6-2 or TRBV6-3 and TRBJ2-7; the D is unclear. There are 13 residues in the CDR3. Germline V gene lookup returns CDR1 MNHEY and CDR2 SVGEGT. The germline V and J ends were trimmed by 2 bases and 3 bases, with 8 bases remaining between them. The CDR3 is CASSYLSYYEQYF. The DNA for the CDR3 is TGTGCCAGCAGTTACCTCAGCTACTACGAGCAGTACTTC.

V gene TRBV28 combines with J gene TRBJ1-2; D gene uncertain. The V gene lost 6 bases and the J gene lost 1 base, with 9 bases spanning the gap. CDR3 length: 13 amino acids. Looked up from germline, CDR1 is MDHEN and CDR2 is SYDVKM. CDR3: CASSLSDNYGYTF. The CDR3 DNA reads TGTGCCAGCAGCCTCAGTGATAACTATGGCTACACCTTC.

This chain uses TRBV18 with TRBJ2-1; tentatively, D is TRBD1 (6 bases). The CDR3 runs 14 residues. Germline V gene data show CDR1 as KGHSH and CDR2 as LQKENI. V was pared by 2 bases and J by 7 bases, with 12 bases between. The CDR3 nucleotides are TGTGCCAGCTCACCAGGTAGGACAGAAAATGAGCAGTTCTTC. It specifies CASSPGRTENEQFF.

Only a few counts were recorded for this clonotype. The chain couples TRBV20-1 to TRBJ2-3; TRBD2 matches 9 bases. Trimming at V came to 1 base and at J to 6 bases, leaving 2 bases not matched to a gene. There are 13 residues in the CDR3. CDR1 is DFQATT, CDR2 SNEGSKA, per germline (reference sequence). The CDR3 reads CSARGLAVDTQYF. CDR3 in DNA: TGCAGTGCTAGAGGACTAGCGGTGGATACGCAGTATTTT.

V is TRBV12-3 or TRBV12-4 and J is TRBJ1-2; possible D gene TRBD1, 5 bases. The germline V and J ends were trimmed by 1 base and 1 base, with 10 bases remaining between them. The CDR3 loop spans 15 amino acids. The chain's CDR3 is CASSLDRDGNYGYTF. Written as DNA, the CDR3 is TGTGCCAGCAGTTTAGACCGGGACGGTAACTATGGCTACACCTTC.

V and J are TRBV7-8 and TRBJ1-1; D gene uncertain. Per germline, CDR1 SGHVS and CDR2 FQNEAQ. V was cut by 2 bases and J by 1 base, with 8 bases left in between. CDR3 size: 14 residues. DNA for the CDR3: TGTGCCAGCAGCTTAATGGAAGGGAACACTGAAGCTTTCTTT. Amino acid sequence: CASSLMEGNTEAFF. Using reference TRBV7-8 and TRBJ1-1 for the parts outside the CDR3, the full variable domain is GAGVSQSPRYKVAKRGQDVALRCDPISGHVSLFWYQQALGQGPEFLTYFQNEAQLDKSGLPSDRFFAERPEGSVSTLKIQRTQQEDSAVYLCASSLMEGNTEAFFGQGTRLTVV.